Sequencing of this T cell receptor beta chain was carried out in a study of T cell responses to AZD1222 COVID-19 vaccine. Repertoires were generated with immunoSEQ multiplex PCR, while TCRdb's copy carries only in-frame clones and drops some. The repertoire includes around 26,000 clones, about 90% of them detected once, and 2.5% to 3% sits in the top ten. Trimming at V came to 6 bases and at J to 7 bases, leaving 12 bases not matched to a gene. Germline V gene sequence: CDR1 SNHLY, CDR2 FYNNEI. The length of the CDR3 is 16 residues. Overall study findings and caveats: Baseline seropositives among AZD1222 recipients totaled only 5 or 6.

With respect to this clone: Its antigen is undetermined.

Pooling of second doses given at about 4 or about 12 weeks was done. The TCR comes from an adult who received the AZD1222 COVID-19 vaccine. V gene TRBV2 combines with J gene TRBJ1-6; 7 bases fit TRBD1. The input for sequencing was peripheral blood, taken 28 days after the second AZD1222 dose. The CDR3 coding sequence is TGTGCCAGCAGCCTAGACAGGGCTCGGTTGAATTCACCCCTCCACTTT. This codes for CASSLDRARLNSPLHF.